Following are 32 T cell receptor beta chains from one sample sequenced in a study of blood T cell repertoires in COVID-19. Libraries were prepared by immunoSEQ multiplex PCR; TCRdb keeps only in-frame clonotypes and omits some of them. The sample records approximately 360,000 clones, under 85% being singletons. The sample consisted of PBMCs or T cells enriched from blood (not recorded which). The receptors come from a woman in her forties or fifties who had recovered from COVID-19.

The rearrangement uses TRBV7-9 and TRBJ2-2; D is unclear. This CDR3 comprises 14 residues. From germline, CDR1 is SEHNR and CDR2 FQNEAQ (reference sequence). The V and J ends lost 0 bases and 6 bases respectively, with 8 bases between them. CDR3 coding DNA: TGTGCCAGCAGCTTAGCATCAAGCGCCGGGGAGCTGTTTTTT. Protein product: CASSLASSAGELFF.

This clone has more than one count but fewer than ten. The chain recombines TRBV20-1 with TRBJ1-1; D is undetermined. This CDR3 has 10 amino acids. CDR1 and CDR2 from the germline V gene are DFQATT and SNEGSKA (reference sequence). The V end lost 3 bases, the J end lost 10 bases, and 9 bases lay between the germline ends. DNA for the CDR3: TGCAGTGCTAGTTTCAACGGAGCTTTCTTT. Translated, it gives CSASFNGAFF.

This rearrangement joins TRBV7-2 to TRBJ1-1; 8 bases agree with TRBD1. The CDR3 is made up of 15 amino acids. Germline V gives CDR1 SGHTA, CDR2 FQGNSA. V gave up 1 base and J gave up 3 bases; unmatched junction bases: 4. The CDR3 nucleotides are TGTGCCAGCAGCTTAGTTCAGGGGGCCCACACTGAAGCTTTCTTT. Protein: CASSLVQGAHTEAFF.

This clone is a singleton in its sample. J is TRBJ2-3 and V is TRBV18, with TRBD2 identical over 14 bases. CDR1 is KGHSH and CDR2 is LQKENI in the germline V gene. This CDR3 comprises 17 residues. V lost 2 bases and J lost 3; bases outside the gene matches: 4. CDR3 nucleotides: TGTGCCAGCTCACCAGGGACTAGCGGGAGTAGGACAGATACGCAGTATTTT. It encodes CASSPGTSGSRTDTQYF.

V usage is TRBV7-9 and J usage is TRBJ2-1; perhaps TRBD1 as D (5 bases). Looked up from germline, CDR1 is SEHNR and CDR2 is FQNEAQ (reference sequence). With 5 bases removed from V and 0 bases from J, the gap between germline ends came to 11 bases. The CDR3 is made up of 15 amino acids. The CDR3 region has the DNA TGTGCCAGCAGCGCCCGGACATTCTCCTACAATGAGCAGTTCTTC. Amino acid sequence: CASSARTFSYNEQFF. Complete variable domain (other parts from reference TRBV7-9 and TRBJ2-1): DTGVSQNPRHKITKRGQNVTFRCDPISEHNRLYWYRQTLGQGPEFLTYFQNEAQLEKSRLLSDRFSAERPKGSFSTLEIQRTEQGDSAMYLCASSARTFSYNEQFFGPGTRLTVL.

The chain combines TRBV6-2 or TRBV6-3 with TRBJ1-1; D gene unclear. Trimming took off 7 bases at V and 2 bases at J, with 11 bases between the two ends. The CDR3 is 13 amino acids. Germline lookup yields CDR1 MNHEY and CDR2 SVGEGT. CDR3 nucleotides: TGTGCCAGCAACCCCAACCTAAACACTGAAGCTTTCTTT. Translating gives CASNPNLNTEAFF.

J is TRBJ1-1 and V is TRBV6-5, with no clear D. The V gene's germline CDR1 is MNHEY and CDR2 SVGAGI. CDR3 length equals 13 residues. V was clipped by 8 bases and J by 6 bases, with 16 bases between them. The CDR3 spells CASLGGGRAEAFF. DNA of the CDR3: TGTGCCAGCTTGGGAGGCGGGAGAGCTGAAGCTTTCTTT.

The J gene is TRBJ2-7, the V gene TRBV27, with 8 nucleotides matching TRBD2. The CDR3 runs to 14 residues. Trimming cost V 7 bases and J 7 bases; bases outside gene matches: 12. CDR1 is MNHEY, CDR2 SMNVEV, per germline (reference sequence). The CDR3 region has the DNA TGTGCCAGCAACAGCGGGGGCGTTTTCGGGGAGCAGTACTTC. It is translated as CASNSGGVFGEQYF.

The chain couples TRBV9 to TRBJ1-4; D gene unclear. This CDR3 is built from 15 residues. The germline V gene has CDR1 SGDLS and CDR2 YYNGEE. Trimming stripped 0 bases from V and 4 bases from J, with 10 bases between. CDR3 coding DNA: TGTGCCAGCAGCGTAGGGCCGTTCAGTAATGAAAAACTGTTTTTT. Translated: CASSVGPFSNEKLFF.

The chain uses TRBV6-1 and TRBJ2-5; D is unresolved. This CDR3 is built from 13 residues. CDR1 and CDR2 from the germline V gene are MNHNS and SASEGT. V was cut by 2 bases and J by 4 bases, with 8 bases left in between. The CDR3 nucleotides read TGTGCCAGCAGTGAACAATCGGGAGAGACCCAGTACTTC. Translated, it gives CASSEQSGETQYF.

This chain joins TRBV3-1 (or the pseudogene TRBV3-2) and TRBJ2-2; 9 bases are a match to TRBD2. Germline V gene data show CDR1 as LGHDT and CDR2 as YNNKEL (reference sequence). The CDR3 extends over 18 amino acids. With 0 bases clipped from V and 6 bases from J, the junction kept 11 bases outside the gene matches. CDR3 DNA sequence: TGTGCCAGCAGCCAAGATCGTTTAGCGGGGGAGTTCGCCGGGGAGCTGTTTTTT. It yields the protein CASSQDRLAGEFAGELFF.

The CDR3 DNA is TGTGCCAGCAGCTTGATGGGAGCGTACAATGAGCAGTTCTTC. It encodes CASSLMGAYNEQFF. The chain is built from TRBV5-6 and TRBJ2-1, with a tentative D call TRBD2 (5 bases). The CDR3 sequence is 14 residues long. V was cut by 1 base and J by 4 bases, with 9 bases left in between. Germline V CDR1 and CDR2: SGHDT, YYEEEE.

This rearrangement joins TRBV29-1 to TRBJ2-7; 9 positions agree with TRBD1. CDR1 and CDR2 from the germline V gene are SQVTM and ANQGSEA. J gave up 1 base and V 7 bases, and 5 bases lay outside the gene matches. The length of the CDR3 is 13 residues. The CDR3 DNA reads as TGCAGCGCTGTAGGGACAGGGTCCTACGAGCAGTACTTC. Protein product: CSAVGTGSYEQYF.

This rearrangement joins TRBV27 to TRBJ2-5; no clear D. V gave up 3 bases and J gave up 5 bases, with 13 bases separating them. Germline V gene sequence: CDR1 MNHEY, CDR2 SMNVEV (reference sequence). This CDR3 region has 14 residues. The CDR3 loop reads CASSFFASGETQYF. The CDR3 bases are TGTGCCAGCAGTTTCTTTGCCTCCGGGGAGACCCAGTACTTC.

This chain joins TRBV15 and TRBJ1-3; D might be TRBD1 (5 bases). Trimming stripped 5 bases from V and 2 bases from J, with 13 bases between. The germline V gene has CDR1 LNHNV and CDR2 YYDKDF (reference sequence). This CDR3 has 15 amino acids. As DNA, the CDR3 is TGTGCCACCAGCCTCGGAGGGACTACTGGAAACACCATATATTTT. This encodes CATSLGGTTGNTIYF.

The rearrangement links TRBV14 to TRBJ1-1; TRBD1 matches 10 bases. The length of the CDR3 is 13 residues. CDR1 and CDR2 from the germline V gene are SGHDN and FVKESK. V lost 1 base and J lost 11; bases outside the gene matches: 4. Here the CDR3 reads CASSQGQGARAFF. CDR3 nucleotide sequence: TGTGCCAGCAGCCAAGGACAGGGGGCAAGGGCTTTCTTT.

The chain carries TRBV3-1 (or the pseudogene TRBV3-2) and TRBJ1-3; weak D call: TRBD1 (5 bases). CDR1 and CDR2 (germline): LGHDT, YNNKEL (reference sequence). V lost 0 bases to trimming and J lost 0 bases, with 15 bases between them. The CDR3 length is 18 residues. The CDR3 spells CASSQDAGPPHSGNTIYF. The CDR3 DNA sequence: TGTGCCAGCAGCCAAGATGCAGGGCCGCCCCACTCTGGAAACACCATATATTTT.

The chain couples TRBV30 to TRBJ1-1; no firm D call. Germline V gene data show CDR1 as GTSNPN and CDR2 as SVGIG (reference sequence). The CDR3 runs to 13 residues. V shed 1 base and J shed 1 base, with 7 bases lying between them. The CDR3 reads CAWSEQPNTEAFF. CDR3 bases: TGTGCCTGGAGTGAACAGCCGAACACTGAAGCTTTCTTT.

This sequence joins TRBV19 and TRBJ2-3; D might be TRBD2 (6 bases). The CDR3 runs 15 residues. Germline-derived CDR1 and CDR2 are LNHDA and SQIVND (reference sequence). V lost 5 bases to trimming and J lost 2 bases, with 14 bases between them. The CDR3 is CASSQRSGYTDTQYF. In DNA, the CDR3 is TGTGCCAGTAGTCAGAGGAGCGGGTACACAGATACGCAGTATTTT.

The chain combines TRBV9 with TRBJ1-6; maybe TRBD1 (5 bases). The CDR3 runs 14 residues. Germline V gene data show CDR1 as SGDLS and CDR2 as YYNGEE. The V gene lost 0 bases and the J gene lost 10 bases, with 11 bases spanning the gap. The CDR3 coding sequence is TGTGCCAGCAGCGTAGGGGCAGGGCCCTCACCCCTCCACTTT. Translated: CASSVGAGPSPLHF. The complete variable domain, with remaining parts taken from reference TRBV9 and TRBJ1-6, reads DSGVTQTPKHLITATGQRVTLRCSPRSGDLSVYWYQQSLDQGLQFLIQYYNGEERAKGNILERFSAQQFPDLHSELNLSSLELGDSALYFCASSVGAGPSPLHFGNGTRLTVT.

In DNA, the CDR3 is TGTGCCAGCAGCTTAGTCGGGGGGGCTGAAGCTTTCTTT. This encodes CASSLVGGAEAFF. The chain joins TRBV7-2 to TRBJ1-1, with D tentatively TRBD1 (5 bases). The CDR3 covers 13 residues. The germline gives CDR1 SGHTA, CDR2 FQGNSA. The V end lost 1 base, the J end lost 6 bases, and 9 bases lay between the germline ends.

This chain links TRBV5-4 with TRBJ1-1; 7 nucleotides match TRBD1. CDR3 length: 15 amino acids. The ends lost 4 bases at V and 1 base at J; junction bases unmatched: 7. Germline V CDR1 and CDR2: SGHNT, YYREEE (reference sequence). This CDR3 is CASSPPTGPNTEAFF. The CDR3 DNA is TGTGCCAGCAGCCCCCCGACAGGGCCGAACACTGAAGCTTTCTTT.

This clone was recorded once. The rearrangement links TRBV2 to TRBJ2-7, with unresolved D. Between the trimmed V and J ends, which lost 5 bases and 2 bases, there was a span of 10 bases. The length of the CDR3 is 13 residues. Germline CDR1 is SNHLY and CDR2 is FYNNEI. The chain's CDR3 is CASSRHSPYEQYF. The CDR3 DNA reads as TGTGCCAGCAGTCGTCACAGTCCCTACGAGCAGTACTTC.

V gene TRBV7-9 combines with J gene TRBJ1-2, with D possibly being TRBD1 (6 bases). V shed 3 bases and J shed 6 bases, with 14 bases lying between them. Looked up from germline, CDR1 is SEHNR and CDR2 is FQNEAQ (reference sequence). This CDR3 has 14 amino acids. CDR3: CASSLGVTGDGYTF. Here the CDR3 DNA reads TGTGCCAGCAGCTTGGGGGTGACAGGCGATGGCTACACCTTC.

The chain employs TRBV11-2 and TRBJ2-1; perhaps TRBD1 as D (6 bases). The V end lost 6 bases, the J end lost 8 bases, and 20 bases lay between the germline ends. Germline V CDR1 and CDR2: SGHAT, FQNNGV. The CDR3 sequence is 15 residues long. The CDR3 sequence: CASSSTRPRGYEQFF. CDR3 in DNA: TGTGCCAGCAGTTCGACCCGGCCAAGGGGGTATGAGCAGTTCTTC. The full variable domain, rest sourced from reference TRBV11-2 and TRBJ2-1, is EAGVAQSPRYKIIEKRQSVAFWCNPISGHATLYWYQQILGQGPKLLIQFQNNGVVDDSQLPKDRFSAERLKGVDSTLKIQPAKLEDSAVYLCASSSTRPRGYEQFFGPGTRLTVL.

This chain joins TRBV10-1 and TRBJ2-2, with D possibly TRBD2 on 5 matching bases. This CDR3 region has 15 residues. Per germline, CDR1 WNHNN and CDR2 SYGVQD (reference sequence). The V end was cut by 7 bases, the J end by 0 bases, with 12 bases between. CDR3 in amino acids: CASMVRAANTGELFF. The CDR3 DNA sequence: TGCGCCAGCATGGTGAGGGCAGCGAACACCGGGGAGCTGTTTTTT.

The J gene is TRBJ2-3, the V gene TRBV30; TRBD2 matches at 11 bases. V gave up 2 bases and J gave up 3 bases; unmatched junction bases: 1. This CDR3 has 14 residues. CDR1 and CDR2 (germline): GTSNPN, SVGIG (reference sequence). The CDR3 bases are TGTGCCTGGAGTCTAGCGGGAGGAACAGATACGCAGTATTTT. Its translation: CAWSLAGGTDTQYF. The entire variable domain, with the rest obtained from reference TRBV30 and TRBJ2-3, is as follows: SQTIHQWPATLVQPVGSPLSLECTVEGTSNPNLYWYRQAAGRGLQLLFYSVGIGQISSEVPQNLSASRPQDRQFILSSKKLLLSDSGFYLCAWSLAGGTDTQYFGPGTRLTVL.

This chain links TRBV29-1 with TRBJ2-5; tentative D call: TRBD2 (5 bases). The CDR3 runs 12 residues. Trimming left V 4 bases short and J 7 bases short, with 13 bases between. The germline V gene has CDR1 SQVTM and CDR2 ANQGSEA. The CDR3 region has the DNA TGCAGCGTTGTTCCCCAAGGAGGGACCCAGTACTTC. The encoded protein is CSVVPQGGTQYF.

This clone was picked up a small number of times. V gene TRBV7-9 combines with J gene TRBJ1-6, with D maybe TRBD1 (5 bases). CDR1 and CDR2 (germline): SEHNR, FQNEAQ (reference sequence). Trimming cost V 5 bases and J 7 bases, with 15 bases left between them. CDR3 length: 15 residues. CDR3 nucleotide sequence: TGTGCCAGCAGCGCTCAGTCGACAGAGAATTCACCCCTCCACTTT. Translation gives CASSAQSTENSPLHF.

This chain links TRBV21-1 with TRBJ1-2; TRBD1 is taken as the D call from the table, unchecked against the DNA. TRBV21-1 is a known pseudogene. This CDR3 is 16 amino acids long. CDR3 in amino acids: CASSTLSREQGYGYTF. DNA of the CDR3: TGTGCCAGCAGCACGCTATCCCGGGAACAGGGCTATGGCTACACCTTC.

The sample holds a few counts of this clone. The genes are TRBV4-2 and TRBJ1-2, with TRBD1 matching 9 bases. CDR3 length: 16 residues. Germline values: CDR1 LGHNA, CDR2 YNFKEQ. V was clipped by 4 bases and J by 3 bases; unmatched bases: 9. The CDR3 nucleotides are TGTGCCAGCAGCCCCGCCGGGACAGGGTCGGACTATGGCTACACCTTC. This encodes CASSPAGTGSDYGYTF.

This clone was seen a handful of times. The chain joins TRBV7-2 to TRBJ1-1; D is unclear. The CDR3 covers 13 residues. V lost 4 bases to trimming and J lost 0 bases, with 6 bases between them. Per the germline V gene, CDR1 is SGHTA and CDR2 is FQGNSA. CDR3 protein: CASSSYMNTEAFF. The CDR3 coding sequence is TGTGCCAGCAGCTCGTATATGAACACTGAAGCTTTCTTT.